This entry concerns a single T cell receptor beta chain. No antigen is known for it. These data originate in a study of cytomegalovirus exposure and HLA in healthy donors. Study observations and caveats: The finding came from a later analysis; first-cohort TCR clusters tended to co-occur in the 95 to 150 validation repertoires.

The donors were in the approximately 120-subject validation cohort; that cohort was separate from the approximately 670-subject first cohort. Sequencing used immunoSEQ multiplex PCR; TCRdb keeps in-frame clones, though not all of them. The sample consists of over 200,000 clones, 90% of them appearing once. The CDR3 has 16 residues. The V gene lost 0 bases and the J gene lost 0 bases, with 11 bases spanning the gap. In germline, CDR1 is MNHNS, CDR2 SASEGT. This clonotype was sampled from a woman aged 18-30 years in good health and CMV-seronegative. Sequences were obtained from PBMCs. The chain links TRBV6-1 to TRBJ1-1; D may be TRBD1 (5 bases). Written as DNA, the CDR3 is TGTGCCAGCAGTGAAGCACAGGTCCTAATGAACACTGAAGCTTTCTTT. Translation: CASSEAQVLMNTEAFF.